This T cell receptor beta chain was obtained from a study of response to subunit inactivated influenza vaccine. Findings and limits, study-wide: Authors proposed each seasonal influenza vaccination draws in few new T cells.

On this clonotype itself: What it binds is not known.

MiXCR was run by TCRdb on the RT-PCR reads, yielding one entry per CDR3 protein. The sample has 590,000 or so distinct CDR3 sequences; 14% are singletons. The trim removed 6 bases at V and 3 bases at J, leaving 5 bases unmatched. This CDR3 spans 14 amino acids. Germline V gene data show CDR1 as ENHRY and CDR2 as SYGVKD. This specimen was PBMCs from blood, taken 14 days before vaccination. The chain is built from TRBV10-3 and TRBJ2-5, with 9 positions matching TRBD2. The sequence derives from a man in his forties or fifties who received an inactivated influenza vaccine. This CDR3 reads CAISASGAKETQYF. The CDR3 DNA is TGTGCCATCAGCGCTAGCGGGGCAAAAGAGACCCAGTACTTC.